One and the same sample provided the 5 T cell receptor beta chains below, sequenced in a study of T cells after yellow fever vaccination. TCRdb redid the calling of the 5' RACE reads with MiXCR, one entry per CDR3 protein. This table has 300,000 or so distinct CDR3 sequences, 8.7% appearing once. Sample: CD4+ T cells sorted from PBMCs, taken 5 days after the yellow fever booster vaccination. The receptors derive from a man younger than 30 who received the YFV17D yellow fever vaccine.

J is TRBJ2-3 and V is TRBV28; D possibly uses TRBD1 or TRBD2 (5 bases each). This CDR3 is 15 amino acids long. Germline assignment: CDR1 MDHEN and CDR2 SYDVKM. V was shortened by 6 bases and J by 0 bases, with 13 bases between the two germline ends. CDR3 in DNA: TGTGCCAGCAGCCCCGGGACGGCTAGCACAGATACGCAGTATTTT. Protein product: CASSPGTASTDTQYF.

This clonotype was seen ten or more times. The CDR3 reads CASHIGGSGDTQYF. CDR3 DNA sequence: TGTGCCAGCCACATAGGAGGGTCTGGGGATACGCAGTATTTT. The chain combines TRBV7-2 with TRBJ2-3, with D tentatively TRBD2 (6 bases). The ends were cut back, 8 bases at V and 6 bases at J, with 18 bases in the middle. In germline, CDR1 is SGHTA, CDR2 FQGNSA. The CDR3 is made up of 14 amino acids.

This clonotype appeared many times. The genes are TRBV12-3 or TRBV12-4 and TRBJ2-1; the D is unclear. This CDR3 region has 14 residues. The V gene lost 3 bases and the J gene lost 1 base, with 7 bases spanning the gap. CDR3 in DNA: TGTGCCAGCAGTTTGCGAGAGTCCTACAATGAGCAGTTCTTC. It translates to CASSLRESYNEQFF.

This clonotype occurred a few times. The chain carries TRBV6-5 and TRBJ1-1; tentative D call: TRBD1 (6 bases). CDR1 and CDR2 (germline): MNHEY, SVGAGI. The length of the CDR3 is 12 residues. Trimming removed 6 bases from V and 8 bases from J, with 13 bases in between. The CDR3: CASSYVTGEAFF. The CDR3 DNA sequence: TGTGCCAGCAGCTACGTGACAGGAGAAGCTTTCTTT.

The DNA of the CDR3 is TGTGCCAGCAGCCAAGGTATGGCAGGGATTGACTCCTACGAGCAGTACTTC. It is translated as CASSQGMAGIDSYEQYF. The chain uses TRBV4-2 and TRBJ2-7, with D perhaps TRBD1 (5 bases). CDR1 and CDR2 (germline): LGHNA, YNFKEQ. The CDR3 is 17 amino acids. Trimming pared 1 base from V and 0 bases from J, leaving 16 bases between.